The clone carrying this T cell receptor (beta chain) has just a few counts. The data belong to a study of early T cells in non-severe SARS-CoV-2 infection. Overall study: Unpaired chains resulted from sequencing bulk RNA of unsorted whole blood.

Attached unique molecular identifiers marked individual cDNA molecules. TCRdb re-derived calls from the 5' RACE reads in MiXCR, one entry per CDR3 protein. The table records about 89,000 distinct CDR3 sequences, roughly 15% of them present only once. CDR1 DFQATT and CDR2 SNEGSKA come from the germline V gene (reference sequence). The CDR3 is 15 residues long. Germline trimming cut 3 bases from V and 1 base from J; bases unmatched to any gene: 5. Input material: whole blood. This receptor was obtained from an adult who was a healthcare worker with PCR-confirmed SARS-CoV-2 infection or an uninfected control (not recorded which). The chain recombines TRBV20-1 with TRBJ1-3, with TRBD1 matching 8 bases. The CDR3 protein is CSASSDRGSGNTIYF. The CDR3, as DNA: TGCAGTGCTAGTTCTGACAGGGGATCTGGAAACACCATATATTTT.